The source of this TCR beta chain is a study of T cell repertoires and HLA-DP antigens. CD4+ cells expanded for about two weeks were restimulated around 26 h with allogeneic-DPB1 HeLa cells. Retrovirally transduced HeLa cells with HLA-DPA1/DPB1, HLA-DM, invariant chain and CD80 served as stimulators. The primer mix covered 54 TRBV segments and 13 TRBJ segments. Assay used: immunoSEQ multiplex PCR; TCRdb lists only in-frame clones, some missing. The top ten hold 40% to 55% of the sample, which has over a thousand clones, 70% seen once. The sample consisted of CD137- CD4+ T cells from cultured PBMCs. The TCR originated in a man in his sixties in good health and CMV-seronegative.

In DNA form, the CDR3 reads TGTGCCAGCAGCCTCTCCAGCTCTAACTATGGCTACACCTTC. Its protein is CASSLSSSNYGYTF. This sequence joins TRBV16 and TRBJ1-2; D remains unclear. V lost 4 bases, J lost 0 bases, and 9 bases lay in between. Germline assignment: CDR1 KGHSY and CDR2 FQNENV. The CDR3 covers 14 residues.